This entry features one TCR beta chain sequence. Its target is not known. The sample belongs to a study of human T cells and chemical hapten exposure. Study in general: TCR yields differed between samples (mainly from small differences in pooled library volume).

TCRdb re-called the RACE reads through MiXCR, storing one row per CDR3 protein. The repertoire consists of 150,000 to 200,000 distinct CDR3 sequences, with around 24% occurring once and the leading ten covering under 7.5%. The CDR3 has 16 amino acids. J was trimmed by 2 bases and V by 0 bases; bases with no gene match: 9. Germline values: CDR1 SQVTM, CDR2 ANQGSEA. The time point here: patch test 1, 2 weeks after DPC sensitization. The treatment here: therapeutic diphenylcyclopropenone sensitization with weekly scalp DPC. Overall study results and limits: Expanded TCRs grouped into significantly more large CDR3 similarity clusters than controls produced.

This receptor was identified in a woman between 45 and 65 years old with alopecia areata. Some clones in this sample may be carry-over from other donors' samples. The source was whole blood, collected in connection with sensitization to the hapten diphenylcyclopropenone (DPC). The rearrangement joins TRBV29-1 to TRBJ1-2, with 7 bases aligning to TRBD1. The CDR3 is CSVEDPRQGLNYGYTF. The CDR3 DNA sequence: TGCAGCGTTGAAGATCCACGACAGGGACTAAACTATGGCTACACCTTC.